These 21 T cell receptor beta chains were all obtained from the same sample, sequenced in a study of immune cell composition in non-small cell lung cancer. Clones were read by immunoSEQ multiplex PCR, and TCRdb kept only the in-frame ones, dropping some. The data hold over 800 clones, with about 80% observed a single time. Normal lung was taken at the farthest possible site, at least 3 cm from tumour. The sample comprised non-adjacent lung tissue. The receptors derive from a human donor with non-small cell lung cancer.

V and J are TRBV5-4 and TRBJ2-2, with TRBD2 matching over 11 bases. Trimming cost V 4 bases and J 6 bases; bases outside gene matches: 11. Germline V CDR1 and CDR2: SGHNT, YYREEE (reference sequence). The CDR3 has 17 residues. CDR3 sequence: CASSLEGVAGGPGELFF. CDR3 in DNA: TGTGCCAGCAGCCTCGAGGGTGTAGCGGGGGGGCCCGGGGAGCTGTTTTTT.

The gene calls are TRBV7-6 and TRBJ2-1, with D possibly matching TRBD1 (5 bases). The germline V gene has CDR1 SGHVS and CDR2 FNYEAQ. V gave up 5 bases and J gave up 0 bases, with 17 bases separating them. This CDR3 contains 17 residues. DNA of the CDR3: TGTGCCAGCAGCCCATCTCCTTCAGGGAACTCCTACAATGAGCAGTTCTTC. It yields the protein CASSPSPSGNSYNEQFF.

This rearrangement joins TRBV6-5 to TRBJ1-2; perhaps TRBD1 as D (6 bases). Trimming took 4 bases from V and 5 from J, leaving 8 bases between them. The germline CDR1 and CDR2 sequences are MNHEY and SVGAGI. This CDR3 has 12 residues. In nucleotides, the CDR3 is TGTGCCAGCAGTTTCAGGGGTTATGGCTACACCTTC. Translated: CASSFRGYGYTF.

J is TRBJ2-5 and V is TRBV30, with 10 bases identical to TRBD2. The DNA end is a closer match to TRBJ2-7, so the J assignment may be wrong. The CDR3 has 14 amino acids. Per germline, CDR1 GTSNPN and CDR2 SVGIG (reference sequence). The CDR3: CASGGLAGVSEQYF. In nucleotides, the CDR3 is TGTGCCTCGGGGGGGCTAGCGGGAGTCAGCGAGCAGTACTTC.

The chain is built from TRBV6-5 and TRBJ1-5; 8 bases fit TRBD1. The CDR3 consists of 14 residues. The V gene's germline CDR1 is MNHEY and CDR2 SVGAGI. J lost 7 bases, V lost 6 bases, and 8 bases had no gene match. The DNA for the CDR3 is TGTGCCAGCAGCCCTACAGGGGGTGGGCAGCCCCAGCATTTT. It encodes CASSPTGGGQPQHF.

V gene TRBV6-5 combines with J gene TRBJ2-3, with no clear D. With 0 bases removed from V and 6 bases from J, the gap between germline ends came to 13 bases. Germline-derived CDR1 and CDR2 are MNHEY and SVGAGI. The CDR3 has 15 residues. The CDR3 here is CASSYSGLRSDTQYF. The CDR3 DNA is TGTGCCAGCAGTTACTCTGGGCTCCGTTCCGATACGCAGTATTTT.

A few counts support this clone. V usage is TRBV5-5 and J usage is TRBJ2-5; 12 nucleotides line up with TRBD2. Germline V lookup: CDR1 SGHKS, CDR2 YYEKEE (reference sequence). Trimming cost V 0 bases and J 5 bases; bases outside gene matches: 5. The CDR3 extends over 16 amino acids. CDR3: CASSLELAGGRETQYF. The CDR3 bases are TGTGCCAGCAGCTTGGAGCTAGCGGGAGGGCGGGAGACCCAGTACTTC.

This clone has only a few counts. The chain uses TRBV7-9 and TRBJ2-7, with TRBD1 identical over 9 bases. This CDR3 has 14 residues. The germline V gene encodes CDR1 SEHNR and CDR2 FQNEAQ (reference sequence). V was pared by 6 bases and J by 0 bases, with 3 bases of the junction left unmatched. The CDR3 loop is CASSLQGASYEQYF. The CDR3 coding sequence is TGTGCCAGCAGTCTACAGGGGGCCTCCTACGAGCAGTACTTC. The variable domain in full, with the rest retrieved from reference TRBV7-9 and TRBJ2-7, is DTGVSQNPRHKITKRGQNVTFRCDPISEHNRLYWYRQTLGQGPEFLTYFQNEAQLEKSRLLSDRFSAERPKGSFSTLEIQRTEQGDSAMYLCASSLQGASYEQYFGPGTRLTVT.

The chain employs TRBV9 and TRBJ1-4; maybe TRBD1 (6 bases). Trimming cost V 4 bases and J 0 bases, with 22 bases left between them. Per the germline V gene, CDR1 is SGDLS and CDR2 is YYNGEE. The CDR3 sequence is 19 residues long. The CDR3 DNA is TGTGCCAGCAGCTTCAGGACGGGACACCGAGGGGCAACTAATGAAAAACTGTTTTTT. It codes for CASSFRTGHRGATNEKLFF.

The J gene is TRBJ2-6, the V gene TRBV19, with 11 bases fitting TRBD2. Trimming took 4 bases from V and 0 from J; bases not matched to a gene: 2. The CDR3 covers 17 residues. Germline lookup yields CDR1 LNHDA and CDR2 SQIVND (reference sequence). The CDR3 here is CASSRGLAASGANVLTF. Here the CDR3 DNA reads TGTGCCAGTAGTAGGGGACTAGCGGCCTCTGGGGCCAACGTCCTGACTTTC.

By sample fraction, this clone is large. The chain has TRBV23-1 and TRBJ1-2, with no clear D. TRBV23-1 is assigned to the ORF class and has an uncertain function. Trimming removed 0 bases at V and 4 bases at J, with 15 bases between. The CDR3 spans 16 residues. CDR3 residues: CASSQSHWAKIYGYTF. In nucleotides, the CDR3 is TGCGCCAGCAGTCAATCTCATTGGGCAAAGATCTATGGCTACACCTTC.

With regard to this clone: This specimen includes other DNA sequences encoding the same CDR3. The rearrangement links TRBV11-2 to TRBJ1-4; 10 bases fit TRBD1. The V gene's germline CDR1 is SGHAT and CDR2 FQNNGV. After removal of 5 bases from V and 8 bases from J, the junction contained 5 bases not matched to a gene. The CDR3 spans 14 residues. CDR3 residues: CASSRDRGREKLFF. CDR3 nucleotides: TGTGCCAGCAGCCGGGACAGGGGACGAGAAAAACTGTTTTTT.

CDR3: CACNRGRYGYTF. CDR3 in DNA: TGTGCCTGCAACAGGGGAAGGTATGGCTACACCTTC. The V gene is TRBV30, the J gene TRBJ1-2; 7 nucleotides line up with TRBD1. The CDR3 spans 12 residues. Germline V lookup: CDR1 GTSNPN, CDR2 SVGIG (reference sequence). J was trimmed by 5 bases and V by 6 bases; bases with no gene match: 6.

The J gene is TRBJ1-2, the V gene TRBV5-4; D not resolved. Trimming stripped 0 bases from V and 0 bases from J, with 18 bases between. Germline V gene sequence: CDR1 SGHNT, CDR2 YYREEE (reference sequence). This CDR3 is 18 amino acids long. The CDR3 nucleotides are TGTGCCAGCAGCTTGGATGGCAGTCCAAAGATATCTAACTATGGCTACACCTTC. Translating it yields CASSLDGSPKISNYGYTF.

There are a few counts of this clone. The rearrangement joins TRBV20-1 to TRBJ2-7; no definite D call. CDR1 and CDR2 (germline): DFQATT, SNEGSKA (reference sequence). There are 11 residues in the CDR3. The V end was cut by 0 bases, the J end by 2 bases, with 2 bases between. Here the CDR3 reads CSARDTYEQYF. CDR3 sequence (DNA): TGCAGTGCTAGAGACACCTACGAGCAGTACTTC.

This chain connects TRBV7-8 to TRBJ2-2, with TRBD1 matching over 9 bases. The J segment lost 3 bases and the V segment lost 4 bases, leaving 3 bases of the junction unmatched. This CDR3 contains 15 residues. Per germline, CDR1 SGHVS and CDR2 FQNEAQ. CDR3 in amino acids: CASSSGTGYTGELFF. The CDR3 bases are TGTGCCAGCAGCTCCGGGACAGGGTACACCGGGGAGCTGTTTTTT.

By frequency in the sample, this clone is large. V gene TRBV9 combines with J gene TRBJ1-1, with 8 bases that match TRBD1. J lost 2 bases, V lost 7 bases, and 13 bases had no gene match. This CDR3 contains 16 residues. CDR1 and CDR2 from the germline V gene are SGDLS and YYNGEE. The CDR3 nucleotides are TGTGCCAGCGGTAGTGCGACAGGGGCCAAAAACACTGAAGCTTTCTTT. Translating it yields CASGSATGAKNTEAFF.

This chain connects TRBV5-1 to TRBJ2-5; TRBD2 is a possible D gene (5 bases). The CDR3 spans 11 residues. Germline values: CDR1 SGHRS, CDR2 YFSETQ. The V gene lost 5 bases and the J gene lost 5 bases, with 7 bases spanning the gap. CDR3 residues: CASRTGETQYF. CDR3 DNA: TGCGCCAGCAGGACGGGGGAGACCCAGTACTTC.

The genes are TRBV7-2 and TRBJ2-2; TRBD1 aligns across 12 bases. This CDR3 has 16 amino acids. The V gene's germline CDR1 is SGHTA and CDR2 FQGNSA. The V gene end was trimmed by 7 bases and the J gene end by 4 bases; junction bases not matched to a gene: 7. The CDR3 DNA reads TGTGCCAGCAACCTGGGACAGGGGGCGCCCACCGGGGAGCTGTTTTTT. Its protein is CASNLGQGAPTGELFF.

The chain employs TRBV5-4 and TRBJ1-1; 7 bases line up with TRBD1. V shed 3 bases and J 10 bases; nucleotides not matched to a gene: 6. CDR1 is SGHNT, CDR2 YYREEE, per germline (reference sequence). The CDR3 totals 12 residues. Written as DNA, the CDR3 is TGTGCCAGCAGCTCTGACAGGGTACGAGCTTTCTTT. Its translation: CASSSDRVRAFF.

With respect to this clone: Compared with germline, one end of the junction differs, possibly owing to a read error. V is TRBV18 and J is TRBJ1-5, with TRBD1 matching 10 bases. The CDR3 sequence is 17 residues long. Germline V gene lookup returns CDR1 KGHSH and CDR2 LQKENI. The CDR3 coding sequence is TGTACCAGCTCACCAGGGACAGGGGCCGGTAGCAATCAGCCCCAGCATTTT. Translation gives CTSSPGTGAGSNQPQHF.